The clone carrying this T cell receptor (beta chain) was seen many times. Its cognate antigen is unknown. These data belong to a study of T cell repertoires in cytomegalovirus infection. Turning to the study itself: A matching HLA type, together with CMV infection, was signaled by public TCR beta signatures.

Study findings and constraints: Dominating the ex vivo response were TCR beta clonotypes that were CMV-specific and HLA-C-restricted. Public TCR beta family frequency separated CMV-and-HLA carriers, including in an independent cohort.

TCRdb recomputed calls from the reads with MiXCR, one row per CDR3 protein. Of roughly 230,000 distinct CDR3 sequences listed, 6% to 8% are singletons. The V gene end was trimmed by 9 bases and the J gene end by 11 bases; junction bases not matched to a gene: 14. The CDR3 sequence is 13 residues long. Looked up from germline, CDR1 is MDHEN and CDR2 is SYDVKM. The chain has TRBV28 and TRBJ1-1; 8 bases align to TRBD1. The sample consisted of PBMCs. The clonotype comes from a human donor in good health (CMV status not recorded). Some clones in this sample may be carry-over from other donors' samples. The CDR3 sequence is CASLDRTGLRAFF. Here the CDR3 DNA reads TGTGCCAGTTTAGACCGGACAGGGCTAAGGGCTTTCTTT.